The source of this TCR beta chain is a study of Ad26.COV2.S vaccination and SARS-CoV-2 variants. Turning to this clone: Its antigen is still unknown.

This table comes from immunoSEQ multiplex PCR, and its TCRdb copy is limited to in-frame clones, with some not included. The sample holds more than 150,000 clones, around 88% seen once. CDR3 size: 16 residues. Germline lookup yields CDR1 SGHRS and CDR2 YFSETQ. The junction had 8 bases not matched to a gene; V was cut back by 0 bases and J by 4 bases. Overall study findings and caveats: Participants in the vaccine arm had higher spike-specific TCR breadth; placebo recipients had lower.

The source is a human donor who had recovered from COVID-19. Material: peripheral blood, obtained after recovery from COVID-19. The chain employs TRBV5-1 and TRBJ1-1; 8 nucleotides agree with TRBD1. Written as DNA, the CDR3 is TGCGCCAGCAGCTTGGAGATGCAGGGGGCGGGCACTGAAGCTTTCTTT. Encoded protein: CASSLEMQGAGTEAFF.